This TCR beta chain was profiled in a study of OX40 agonist ivuxolimab in advanced cancers. For the study at large: Participants could have had prior anti-PD-1, anti-PD-L1 or anti-CTLA-4 therapy, and less than 45% had some.

V lost 1 base and J 0 bases, leaving 8 bases between the germline ends. The germline gives CDR1 SGHTA, CDR2 FQGNSA. The CDR3 has 15 amino acids. About this clone itself: Its antigen remains unidentified.

Findings and caveats of the study: The study found that CD8+ T cells averaged more expanded clones than CD4+. The CD4+ and CD8+ T cells in the blood had expanded clonally by week 6 at 0.1 to 3.0 mg/kg.

Measured with immunoSEQ multiplex PCR; TCRdb has only the in-frame clones, and not every one. The repertoire has tens of thousands of clones, roughly nine tenths of them found once; the top ten carry around 0.19%. Researchers took blood at baseline, on cycle 4 day 1, and on cycle 7 day 1. Sequenced here: CD4+ or CD8+ T cells sorted from blood, sampled in a trial of the OX40 agonist ivuxolimab. The chain links TRBV7-2 to TRBJ2-3, with D possibly matching TRBD1 (5 bases). The TCR sequence derives from an adult with an advanced solid tumor such as melanoma, head and neck, liver or kidney cancer. The CDR3 region has the DNA TGTGCCAGCAGCTTAGGTGGACACAGCACAGATACGCAGTATTTT. This gives the protein CASSLGGHSTDTQYF.